These 21 T cell receptor beta chains came from one sample sequenced in a study of blood T cell repertoires in COVID-19. Libraries were prepared by immunoSEQ multiplex PCR; TCRdb keeps only in-frame clonotypes and omits some of them. The sample contains fewer than 85,000 clones, 70% to 85% of which appear only once. The sequenced material came from peripheral blood. The receptors derive from a woman aged 55-70 years with acute or convalescent COVID-19.

The chain couples TRBV5-1 to TRBJ2-5, with a weak D call TRBD2 (6 bases). The V gene lost 3 bases and the J gene lost 9 bases, with 21 bases spanning the gap. This CDR3 is built from 15 residues. The V gene's germline CDR1 is SGHRS and CDR2 YFSETQ. CDR3: CASSSGSGELGPQYF. The CDR3 DNA reads as TGCGCCAGCAGCTCGGGATCGGGGGAGCTGGGCCCCCAGTACTTC.

This clone was picked up a small number of times. This rearrangement joins TRBV5-1 to TRBJ2-1; no definite D call. The CDR3 spans 13 residues. Germline CDR1 and CDR2: SGHRS and YFSETQ. Trimming pared 3 bases from V and 3 bases from J, leaving 7 bases between. CDR3 loop: CASSSRHYNEQFF. For the CDR3, the DNA is TGCGCCAGCAGCTCCCGACACTACAATGAGCAGTTCTTC.

As DNA, the CDR3 is TGCGCCAGCAGCTTACCTAGCGGCCAATACGAGCAGTACTTC. Translating gives CASSLPSGQYEQYF. The genes are TRBV5-1 and TRBJ2-7; 7 positions match TRBD2. The CDR3 loop spans 14 amino acids. Germline CDR1 is SGHRS and CDR2 is YFSETQ. V trimming: 2 bases; J trimming: 4 bases; junction bases outside the gene matches: 6.

This clone came up a few times. In DNA, the CDR3 is TGTGCCAGCAGCGCCCAGACTAGCGGGAGGCACAATGAGCAGTTCTTC. Residues: CASSAQTSGRHNEQFF. This chain links TRBV13 with TRBJ2-1, with 13 bases that match TRBD2. This CDR3 has 16 residues. The junction had 6 bases not matched to a gene; V was cut back by 5 bases and J by 5 bases. Germline V gene lookup returns CDR1 PRHDT and CDR2 FYEKMQ (reference sequence). Filled out from reference TRBV13 and TRBJ2-1, the complete variable domain reads AAGVIQSPRHLIKEKRETATLKCYPIPRHDTVYWYQQGPGQDPQFLISFYEKMQSDKGSIPDRFSAQQFSDYHSELNMSSLELGDSALYFCASSAQTSGRHNEQFFGPGTRLTVL.

The chain has TRBV29-1 and TRBJ2-5; 8 nucleotides agree with TRBD2. This CDR3 contains 14 residues. Germline V lookup: CDR1 SQVTM, CDR2 ANQGSEA. The V gene end was trimmed by 7 bases and the J gene end by 3 bases; junction bases not matched to a gene: 10. Here the CDR3 reads CSARPSGGEETQYF. CDR3 sequence (DNA): TGCAGCGCCCGACCGTCGGGGGGGGAAGAGACCCAGTACTTC. The complete variable domain, with remaining parts taken from reference TRBV29-1 and TRBJ2-5, reads SAVISQKPSRDICQRGTSLTIQCQVDSQVTMMFWYRQQPGQSLTLIATANQGSEATYESGFVIDKFPISRPNLTFSTLTVSNMSPEDSSIYLCSARPSGGEETQYFGPGTRLLVL.

J is TRBJ2-1 and V is TRBV5-5; D possibly corresponds to TRBD2 (6 bases). Trimming took 1 base from V and 9 from J, leaving 17 bases between them. This CDR3 region has 15 residues. Looked up from germline, CDR1 is SGHKS and CDR2 is YYEKEE (reference sequence). CDR3 bases: TGTGCCAGCAGCTTGCTAACGGGAGACGGCGCTGAGCAGTTCTTC. Its protein product is CASSLLTGDGAEQFF.

This clone has only one observation. The chain carries TRBV28 and TRBJ1-5, with 10 positions matching TRBD1. Germline V gene data show CDR1 as MDHEN and CDR2 as SYDVKM. With 4 bases clipped from V and 3 bases from J, the junction kept 9 bases outside the gene matches. This CDR3 has 17 residues. The CDR3: CASSSPGTGVHNQPQHF. The CDR3 DNA follows: TGTGCCAGCAGTTCTCCCGGGACAGGGGTCCACAATCAGCCCCAGCATTTT.

The chain carries TRBV11-2 and TRBJ2-2; D perhaps matches TRBD2 (5 bases). The CDR3 runs to 17 residues. Trimming took 1 base from V and 0 from J, leaving 12 bases between them. From germline, CDR1 is SGHAT and CDR2 FQNNGV. CDR3: CASSLVDAGTNTGELFF. In DNA, the CDR3 is TGTGCCAGCAGCTTAGTGGACGCGGGTACGAACACCGGGGAGCTGTTTTTT.

The rearrangement joins TRBV18 to TRBJ2-3; 8 nucleotides line up with TRBD2. Germline trimming cut 6 bases from V and 6 bases from J; bases unmatched to any gene: 11. CDR1 and CDR2 (germline): KGHSH, LQKENI. The CDR3 sequence is 15 residues long. The CDR3 nucleotides read TGTGCCAGCTCGGAGGCCGGGACTAGGGGGGATACGCAGTATTTT. Translated: CASSEAGTRGDTQYF.

The gene calls are TRBV28 and TRBJ1-2, with no clear D. CDR3 length equals 15 residues. CDR1 MDHEN and CDR2 SYDVKM come from the germline V gene. Trimming removed 6 bases at V and 3 bases at J, with 17 bases between. The CDR3 DNA reads TGTGCCAGCAGGACCAGGACTCCAGAGCACTATGGCTACACCTTC. Residues: CASRTRTPEHYGYTF.

The rearrangement links TRBV30 to TRBJ1-6; D uncertain. Germline V gives CDR1 GTSNPN, CDR2 SVGIG (reference sequence). This CDR3 has 16 amino acids. The ends were cut back, 3 bases at V and 0 bases at J, with 12 bases in the middle. CDR3 amino acids: CAWSDKSSSYNSPLHF. In DNA form, the CDR3 reads TGTGCCTGGAGCGACAAGAGTAGCTCCTATAATTCACCCCTCCACTTT.

The V and J genes are TRBV7-8 and TRBJ1-1, with D unresolved. Germline V gene lookup returns CDR1 SGHVS and CDR2 FQNEAQ. The CDR3 spans 15 residues. V was trimmed by 1 base and J by 2 bases, leaving 11 bases between them. CDR3 sequence: CASSLVGGHNTEAFF. The DNA of the CDR3 is TGTGCCAGCAGCTTAGTGGGAGGGCATAACACTGAAGCTTTCTTT.

The V call is TRBV6-1, the J call TRBJ2-3, with TRBD2 matching over 13 bases. The CDR3 covers 15 residues. Germline CDR1 and CDR2: MNHNS and SASEGT. The V and J ends lost 2 bases and 4 bases, in that order; junction bases with no gene match: 0. The CDR3 nucleotides are TGTGCCAGCAGTGAAACTAGCGGGGGGGCAGATACGCAGTATTTT. Protein: CASSETSGGADTQYF.

J is TRBJ2-3 and V is TRBV7-2, with 8 bases fitting TRBD2. The trim removed 5 bases at V and 4 bases at J, leaving 5 bases unmatched. The CDR3 extends over 14 amino acids. Germline V gives CDR1 SGHTA, CDR2 FQGNSA. DNA for the CDR3: TGTGCCAGCAGCCCGGGGGGGAGGTCAGATACGCAGTATTTT. Protein sequence: CASSPGGRSDTQYF.

The chain links TRBV19 to TRBJ1-2, with 7 positions matching TRBD1. Germline V gene lookup returns CDR1 LNHDA and CDR2 SQIVND (reference sequence). The CDR3 covers 14 residues. V was pared by 5 bases and J by 5 bases, with 8 bases of the junction left unmatched. The CDR3 is CASSQRQGRYGYTF. The CDR3 bases are TGTGCCAGTAGTCAACGACAGGGCCGGTATGGCTACACCTTC.

The rearrangement joins TRBV6-5 to TRBJ1-1, with D perhaps TRBD1 (5 bases). V dropped 3 bases and J dropped 1 base, with 12 bases sitting between them. Germline loops: CDR1 MNHEY, CDR2 SVGAGI. The CDR3 contains 15 residues. CDR3 coding DNA: TGTGCCAGCAGTTATACAGGAACCTCGAACACTGAAGCTTTCTTT. Protein: CASSYTGTSNTEAFF.

The chain links TRBV9 to TRBJ2-2; D is ambiguous. CDR1 and CDR2 (germline): SGDLS, YYNGEE. The CDR3 loop spans 15 amino acids. Trimming stripped 2 bases from V and 1 base from J, with 9 bases between. The DNA for the CDR3 is TGTGCCAGCAGCGTGTCCCGAGGGAACACCGGGGAGCTGTTTTTT. As protein: CASSVSRGNTGELFF.

This clone was detected once. The chain combines TRBV12-3 or TRBV12-4 with TRBJ1-2; no firm D call. V was shortened by 0 bases and J by 8 bases, with 10 bases between the two germline ends. The CDR3 is 13 residues long. CDR3 amino acids: CASSLAAGWGYTF. CDR3 sequence (DNA): TGTGCCAGCAGTTTAGCGGCGGGCTGGGGCTACACCTTC.

The count of this clone is one. This chain uses TRBV12-3 or TRBV12-4 with TRBJ2-3; D is ambiguous. V was pared by 5 bases and J by 8 bases, with 11 bases between. The CDR3 sequence is 12 residues long. The CDR3 protein is CASSEQPATQYF. The CDR3 bases are TGTGCCAGCAGTGAACAGCCAGCTACGCAGTATTTT.

This clone was counted once. This sequence joins TRBV11-2 and TRBJ1-2; D might be TRBD1 (5 bases). The V end was cut by 2 bases, the J end by 3 bases, with 10 bases between. The germline V gene has CDR1 SGHAT and CDR2 FQNNGV. This CDR3 has 14 amino acids. The CDR3 is CASSLWGRDYGYTF. In DNA form, the CDR3 reads TGTGCCAGCAGCTTATGGGGCAGGGACTATGGCTACACCTTC.

This chain connects TRBV6-4 to TRBJ2-2, with TRBD2 matching 13 bases. V lost 5 bases, J lost 3 bases, and 3 bases stayed unmatched. Per germline, CDR1 MRHNA and CDR2 SNTAGT. This CDR3 is 16 amino acids long. In DNA, the CDR3 is TGTGCCAGCAGTTCCGGACTAGCGGGGGACACCGGGGAGCTGTTTTTT. This translates into CASSSGLAGDTGELFF.